A single sample is the source of the 27 T cell receptor beta chains below, sequenced in a study of OX40 agonist ivuxolimab in advanced cancers. The assay was immunoSEQ multiplex PCR, and TCRdb's table has in-frame clones only and misses some. The data show around 80,000 clones, roughly 80% seen once. Sequencing used CD4+ or CD8+ T cells sorted from blood, obtained in a trial of the OX40 agonist ivuxolimab. The source is an adult with an advanced solid tumor such as melanoma, head and neck, liver or kidney cancer.

This clone was counted between two and nine times. The chain links TRBV28 to TRBJ2-7, with D possibly being TRBD1 (6 bases). CDR3 length equals 12 residues. Germline V gene lookup returns CDR1 MDHEN and CDR2 SYDVKM. CDR3 nucleotides: TGTGCGTGCAGGGGACCAATCTACGAGCAGTACTTC. This sequence encodes CACRGPIYEQYF.

CDR3 amino acids: CASSPGRIGNQPQHF. CDR3 nucleotide sequence: TGTGCCAGCAGTCCGGGACGGATTGGCAATCAGCCCCAGCATTTT. The V gene is TRBV6-5, the J gene TRBJ1-5; D is perhaps TRBD1 (5 bases). CDR1 is MNHEY and CDR2 is SVGAGI in the germline V gene. The V and J ends lost 5 bases and 2 bases respectively, with 13 bases between them. The CDR3 has 15 residues.

V is TRBV30 and J is TRBJ1-2; D ambiguous. The CDR3 is 12 residues long. From germline, CDR1 is GTSNPN and CDR2 SVGIG (reference sequence). Trimming pared 4 bases from V and 4 bases from J, leaving 10 bases between. The CDR3 region is CAWTRTGYGYTF. CDR3 DNA sequence: TGTGCCTGGACCCGGACGGGCTATGGCTACACCTTC.

The chain employs TRBV27 and TRBJ2-7; tentative D call: TRBD2 (6 bases). The V end was cut by 6 bases, the J end by 4 bases, with 19 bases between. The CDR3 loop spans 15 amino acids. CDR1 MNHEY and CDR2 SMNVEV come from the germline V gene (reference sequence). CDR3 sequence: CASSTGAGAKYEQYF. CDR3 coding DNA: TGTGCCAGCAGCACCGGAGCGGGTGCAAAGTACGAGCAGTACTTC.

The rearrangement uses TRBV6-5 and TRBJ1-4, with D possibly being TRBD1 (6 bases). Per the germline V gene, CDR1 is MNHEY and CDR2 is SVGAGI. V lost 3 bases and J 6 bases, leaving 11 bases between the germline ends. This CDR3 is 14 amino acids long. The CDR3 DNA is TGTGCCAGCAGTTATTTAAGACAGGATGAAAAACTGTTTTTT. This codes for CASSYLRQDEKLFF.

The rearrangement uses TRBV27 and TRBJ1-1, with 9 bases that match TRBD1. Losses at the gene ends were 3 bases for V and 4 bases for J; bases not matched to a gene: 3. Per germline, CDR1 MNHEY and CDR2 SMNVEV (reference sequence). The CDR3 is made up of 14 amino acids. CDR3 coding DNA: TGTGCCAGCAGTTTCGACAGGGGGGGCACTGAAGCTTTCTTT. Protein: CASSFDRGGTEAFF.

The chain is built from TRBV7-9 and TRBJ2-1; TRBD2 matches at 7 bases. Germline V CDR1 and CDR2: SEHNR, FQNEAQ (reference sequence). V dropped 2 bases and J dropped 8; count of bases not matched to a gene: 0. CDR3 size: 12 residues. This CDR3 reads CASSLRGDEQFF. Written as DNA, the CDR3 is TGTGCCAGCAGCTTACGGGGGGATGAGCAGTTCTTC.

This chain joins TRBV7-2 and TRBJ1-5; 7 nucleotides agree with TRBD1. The V gene's germline CDR1 is SGHTA and CDR2 FQGNSA. Trimming at V came to 5 bases and at J to 2 bases, leaving 12 bases not matched to a gene. This CDR3 comprises 17 residues. The CDR3 nucleotides read TGTGCCAGCAGCCCACGAAGTACAGGGGAAGGCAATCAGCCCCAGCATTTT. Encoded protein: CASSPRSTGEGNQPQHF. The full variable domain, completed using reference TRBV7-2 and TRBJ1-5, is GAGVSQSPSNKVTEKGKDVELRCDPISGHTALYWYRQSLGQGLEFLIYFQGNSAPDKSGLPSDRFSAERTGGSVSTLTIQRTQQEDSAVYLCASSPRSTGEGNQPQHFGDGTRLSIL.

The rearrangement uses TRBV6-5 and TRBJ1-2; possible D gene TRBD1, 6 bases. The CDR3 loop spans 13 amino acids. Per the germline V gene, CDR1 is MNHEY and CDR2 is SVGAGI. V lost 5 bases and J lost 6, with 13 bases in between. The CDR3 reads CASSVRGVDGYTF. CDR3 nucleotide sequence: TGTGCCAGCAGTGTCAGGGGTGTGGATGGCTACACCTTC.

The gene calls are TRBV28 and TRBJ2-4; possibly TRBD1 or TRBD2 for D (5 bases each). V lost 2 bases to trimming and J lost 0 bases, with 11 bases between them. The germline V gene has CDR1 MDHEN and CDR2 SYDVKM. CDR3 length: 16 amino acids. CDR3 coding DNA: TGTGCCAGCAGTTTAGGGGGTCCGATAGCCAAAAACATTCAGTACTTC. This sequence encodes CASSLGGPIAKNIQYF.

The rearrangement links TRBV30 to TRBJ2-3; D is possibly TRBD2 (6 bases). The length of the CDR3 is 17 residues. The germline CDR1 and CDR2 sequences are GTSNPN and SVGIG (reference sequence). V was pared by 8 bases and J by 11 bases, with 35 bases between. The CDR3 DNA sequence: TGTGCCACCGAAGGGCACGGGAGTCGCGGGTCACGGTATAAGCAGTATTTT. Amino acid sequence: CATEGHGSRGSRYKQYF.

The chain links TRBV6-5 to TRBJ2-2; 8 nucleotides agree with TRBD2. The CDR3 is made up of 14 amino acids. With V trimmed by 7 bases and J by 4 bases, 5 bases remained unmatched. Per the germline V gene, CDR1 is MNHEY and CDR2 is SVGAGI. Here the CDR3 DNA reads TGTGCCAGCACTCGACGGGGGGGCACCGGGGAGCTGTTTTTT. This codes for CASTRRGGTGELFF.

This sequence joins TRBV7-6 and TRBJ2-7; TRBD1 matches 8 bases. The CDR3 is 15 residues long. The germline gives CDR1 SGHVS, CDR2 FNYEAQ. J lost 1 base, V lost 1 base, and 3 bases had no gene match. CDR3 nucleotides: TGTGCCAGCAGCTTAGGGACAGGGAAATCCTACGAGCAGTACGTC. Amino acid sequence: CASSLGTGKSYEQYV.

This clone was detected once. The V gene is TRBV28, the J gene TRBJ1-1; TRBD1 is a possible D gene (5 bases). CDR3 length equals 14 residues. The germline V and J ends were trimmed by 7 bases and 1 base, with 13 bases remaining between them. Per germline, CDR1 MDHEN and CDR2 SYDVKM. The CDR3 sequence: CASISRGTNTEAFF. The CDR3 DNA reads TGTGCCAGCATCTCACGGGGCACGAACACTGAAGCTTTCTTT.

The chain has TRBV25-1 and TRBJ2-7; 7 nucleotides align to TRBD2. V dropped 5 bases and J dropped 6; count of bases not matched to a gene: 1. The CDR3 has 11 residues. Germline assignment: CDR1 MGHDK and CDR2 SYGVNS. CDR3: CASSWGGEQYV. The CDR3 DNA follows: TGTGCCAGCAGTTGGGGGGGCGAGCAGTACGTC.

The gene calls are TRBV28 and TRBJ2-7, with D maybe TRBD2 (6 bases). V was shortened by 2 bases and J by 6 bases, with 17 bases between the two germline ends. Germline loops: CDR1 MDHEN, CDR2 SYDVKM. The CDR3 totals 15 residues. The CDR3 loop reads CASSLPSLALPEQYF. The CDR3 region has the DNA TGTGCCAGCAGTTTACCTAGCCTAGCGCTCCCCGAGCAGTACTTC.

The V and J genes are TRBV23-1 and TRBJ1-5; 9 bases line up with TRBD1. TRBV23-1 is identified as an open reading frame with a role that is uncertain. The CDR3 contains 13 residues. J gave up 7 bases and V 6 bases, and 4 bases lay outside the gene matches. In DNA form, the CDR3 reads TGCGCCAGCAGCCGGGACAGGGACCAGCCCCAGCATTTT. This sequence encodes CASSRDRDQPQHF.

This clone was picked up one time. The V and J genes are TRBV15 and TRBJ2-1; D uncertain. This CDR3 is built from 14 residues. V was pared by 5 bases and J by 6 bases, with 14 bases between. In germline, CDR1 is LNHNV, CDR2 YYDKDF (reference sequence). The CDR3 here is CATSGVGGINEQFF. DNA of the CDR3: TGTGCCACCAGCGGGGTGGGTGGCATCAATGAGCAGTTCTTC.

The rearrangement links TRBV6-4 to TRBJ2-2; D not resolved. The V and J ends lost 8 bases and 4 bases respectively, with 11 bases between them. The germline CDR1 and CDR2 sequences are MRHNA and SNTAGT. This CDR3 is built from 13 residues. In DNA, the CDR3 is TGTGCCAGCGGGCTAACGGTCACCGGGGAGCTGTTTTTT. This gives the protein CASGLTVTGELFF.

The chain couples TRBV29-1 to TRBJ2-1, with 8 positions matching TRBD1. This CDR3 contains 14 residues. Trimming removed 3 bases from V and 9 bases from J; junction bases left unmatched: 10. Germline V gives CDR1 SQVTM, CDR2 ANQGSEA. CDR3 sequence: CSVEFGQGGSEQFF. CDR3 in DNA: TGCAGCGTTGAGTTCGGACAGGGAGGTAGTGAGCAGTTCTTC.

J is TRBJ2-1 and V is TRBV4-3; D gene uncertain. The CDR3 consists of 14 residues. V was pared by 0 bases and J by 7 bases, with 10 bases between. From germline, CDR1 is LGHNA and CDR2 YSLEER. This CDR3 reads CASSQDGPRNEQFF. DNA for the CDR3: TGCGCCAGCAGCCAAGATGGGCCGAGGAATGAGCAGTTCTTC.

The chain employs TRBV5-1 and TRBJ2-5; tentative D call: TRBD2 (5 bases). The germline V and J ends were trimmed by 0 bases and 4 bases, with 13 bases remaining between them. In germline, CDR1 is SGHRS, CDR2 YFSETQ. The CDR3 totals 15 residues. The CDR3 region is CASSLALGERETQYF. The CDR3 DNA follows: TGCGCCAGCAGCTTGGCCCTGGGAGAGCGAGAGACCCAGTACTTC.

The rearrangement uses TRBV7-9 and TRBJ2-1; D might be TRBD2 (6 bases). Trimming cost V 5 bases and J 9 bases, with 14 bases left between them. This CDR3 is built from 13 residues. From germline, CDR1 is SEHNR and CDR2 FQNEAQ (reference sequence). CDR3 DNA: TGTGCCAGCAGCCCCTACGGGGGTGGTGAGCAGTTCTTC. This gives the protein CASSPYGGGEQFF.

V usage is TRBV14 and J usage is TRBJ2-5, with a weak D call TRBD2 (6 bases). Per germline, CDR1 SGHDN and CDR2 FVKESK. With 0 bases removed from V and 9 bases from J, the gap between germline ends came to 11 bases. This CDR3 spans 13 amino acids. DNA for the CDR3: TGTGCCAGCAGCCAAGATTTCGGAGGGGCCCAGTACTTC. This sequence encodes CASSQDFGGAQYF. Drawing the rest from reference TRBV14 and TRBJ2-5, the complete variable domain is EAGVTQFPSHSVIEKGQTVTLRCDPISGHDNLYWYRRVMGKEIKFLLHFVKESKQDESGMPNNRFLAERTGGTYSTLKVQPAELEDSGVYFCASSQDFGGAQYFGPGTRLLVL.

The rearrangement links TRBV28 to TRBJ2-3, with TRBD1 matching 7 bases. The CDR3 runs 17 residues. Germline V CDR1 and CDR2: MDHEN, SYDVKM. V lost 3 bases, J lost 2 bases, and 11 bases stayed unmatched. The CDR3 nucleotides are TGTGCCAGCAGTTTGGGGGACAGCAACCTGTACACAGATACGCAGTATTTT. Amino acid sequence: CASSLGDSNLYTDTQYF.

This clone was seen a single time. This chain connects TRBV6-1 to TRBJ2-3, with 10 bases identical to TRBD2. This CDR3 region has 16 residues. Unmatched junction bases numbered 6, after V lost 4 bases and J lost 2 bases. Germline CDR1 and CDR2: MNHNS and SASEGT. Here the CDR3 reads CASSAILAGLTDTQYF. CDR3 sequence (DNA): TGTGCCAGCAGTGCAATACTAGCGGGACTCACAGATACGCAGTATTTT.

The chain has TRBV11-2 and TRBJ1-1, with a tentative D call TRBD1 (5 bases). The CDR3 totals 14 residues. Germline loops: CDR1 SGHAT, CDR2 FQNNGV. Trimming cost V 3 bases and J 3 bases, with 11 bases left between them. This CDR3 is CASSFGALDTEAFF. In nucleotides, the CDR3 is TGTGCCAGCAGCTTTGGGGCGCTGGACACTGAAGCTTTCTTT.